This TCR beta chain was obtained from a study of blood T cell repertoires in COVID-19. Study at large: Whether acute or convalescent, the COVID-19 samples came from the United States, Italy and Spain. The cDNA or gDNA used as material had been derived from T cells, B-cell-depleted T cells, or PBMCs.

This clone was counted a few times. The CDR3 covers 15 residues. Looked up from germline, CDR1 is MDHEN and CDR2 is SYDVKM. V gave up 4 bases and J gave up 4 bases; unmatched junction bases: 5. As originally analysed: The assay estimated nucleated cells by amplifying reference gene primers. The protocol was immunoSEQ multiplex PCR, while the TCRdb copy is restricted to in-frame clones and leaves out a portion. The DNA was the basis for D and trimming; V, J and clone size are from that table. The sample shows about 49,000 clones, over 75% of them seen only once. The sample consisted of peripheral blood. The chain couples TRBV28 to TRBJ1-3; 9 bases align to TRBD1. The clonotype originates from a human donor in a cohort sampled during active COVID-19. The CDR3 bases are TGTGCCAGCAGTTCCCCGACAGGGGGAGGAAACACCATATATTTT. This encodes CASSSPTGGGNTIYF. Combining the CDR3 with reference TRBV28 and TRBJ1-3 gives the whole variable domain DVKVTQSSRYLVKRTGEKVFLECVQDMDHENMFWYRQDPGLGLRLIYFSYDVKMKEKGDIPEGYSVSREKKERFSLILESASTNQTSMYLCASSSPTGGGNTIYFGEGSWLTVV.